Below are 13 T cell receptor beta chains sequenced from a single sample in a study of technical replicates of blood from a few donors. This table comes from immunoSEQ multiplex PCR, and its TCRdb copy is limited to in-frame clones, with some not included. The profile shows about 56,000 clones, about 96% of them singletons. The specimen was PBMCs. The source of these receptors is a human donor in good health. Some clones in this sample may be carry-over from other donors' samples.

A single count supports this clone. The chain couples TRBV18 to TRBJ2-5, with D possibly TRBD1 on 6 matching bases. The CDR3 covers 15 residues. Germline lookup yields CDR1 KGHSH and CDR2 LQKENI. The V end lost 2 bases, the J end lost 6 bases, and 16 bases lay between the germline ends. The DNA for the CDR3 is TGTGCCAGCTCACCAGAGACAGGCTCGGGGAAGACCCAGTACTTC. It translates to CASSPETGSGKTQYF.

This chain links TRBV6-5 with TRBJ2-2; the D is unclear. CDR3 length equals 15 residues. The germline CDR1 and CDR2 sequences are MNHEY and SVGAGI. Trimming took 0 bases from V and 2 from J, leaving 7 bases between them. CDR3 sequence reads: CASSYSWPNTGELFF. The CDR3 bases are TGTGCCAGCAGTTACTCGTGGCCAAACACCGGGGAGCTGTTTTTT.

The chain recombines TRBV4-1 with TRBJ1-4; 7 positions agree with TRBD1. The CDR3 length is 16 residues. CDR1 and CDR2 from the germline V gene are MGHRA and YSYEKL. Trimming removed 2 bases from V and 1 base from J; junction bases left unmatched: 4. This chain's CDR3 is CASSQSSGGTNEKLFF. CDR3 nucleotide sequence: TGCGCCAGCAGCCAATCATCAGGGGGAACTAATGAAAAACTGTTTTTT.

The chain couples TRBV18 to TRBJ2-2, with D possibly TRBD1 on 6 matching bases. Germline lookup yields CDR1 KGHSH and CDR2 LQKENI. V gave up 3 bases and J gave up 4 bases, with 12 bases separating them. This CDR3 region has 15 residues. Here the CDR3 DNA reads TGTGCCAGCTCACCTTCAGGGGCCATCACCGGGGAGCTGTTTTTT. This sequence encodes CASSPSGAITGELFF. The entire variable domain, with the rest obtained from reference TRBV18 and TRBJ2-2, is as follows: NAGVMQNPRHLVRRRGQEARLRCSPMKGHSHVYWYRQLPEEGLKFMVYLQKENIIDESGMPKERFSAEFPKEGPSILRIQQVVRGDSAAYFCASSPSGAITGELFFGEGSRLTVL.

The chain links TRBV6-5 to TRBJ1-5; D not certain. Germline values: CDR1 MNHEY, CDR2 SVGAGI. V was clipped by 6 bases and J by 6 bases, with 12 bases between them. The CDR3 runs 13 residues. The CDR3 is CASSPGVSQPQHF. CDR3 coding DNA: TGTGCCAGCAGCCCTGGAGTATCTCAGCCCCAGCATTTT.

By frequency in the sample, this clone is medium-sized (0.01 to 0.1%). J is TRBJ2-7 and V is TRBV28, with D maybe TRBD2 (6 bases). The V end was cut by 11 bases, the J end by 2 bases, with 10 bases between. Germline CDR1 reads MDHEN; CDR2 reads SYDVKM. The CDR3 is made up of 11 amino acids. The CDR3 protein is CAWGRTYEQYF. CDR3 DNA sequence: TGTGCCTGGGGGAGGACCTACGAGCAGTACTTC.

The chain links TRBV5-1 to TRBJ1-1; TRBD1 is a possible D gene (6 bases). Germline-derived CDR1 and CDR2 are SGHRS and YFSETQ. This CDR3 has 16 residues. The V end lost 4 bases, the J end lost 5 bases, and 21 bases lay between the germline ends. The CDR3 spells CASSRTTGGWRTEAFF. In nucleotides, the CDR3 is TGCGCCAGCAGCAGGACGACAGGAGGCTGGAGGACTGAAGCTTTCTTT.

V and J are TRBV27 and TRBJ1-1; unclear D gene. Germline V gene sequence: CDR1 MNHEY, CDR2 SMNVEV (reference sequence). This CDR3 comprises 14 residues. V lost 0 bases and J 4 bases, leaving 9 bases between the germline ends. The CDR3 sequence: CASSLSPGVTEAFF. In DNA, the CDR3 is TGTGCCAGCAGTTTATCGCCGGGAGTCACTGAAGCTTTCTTT.

The genes are TRBV5-1 and TRBJ2-3, with 9 nucleotides matching TRBD2. Germline V gene sequence: CDR1 SGHRS, CDR2 YFSETQ. Trimming took 0 bases from V and 0 from J; bases not matched to a gene: 5. The CDR3 covers 17 residues. The CDR3 spells CASSLVLAGFSTDTQYF. The CDR3 nucleotides are TGCGCCAGCAGCTTGGTTCTAGCGGGGTTTAGCACAGATACGCAGTATTTT.

CDR3 loop: CASSQYRQGTNTGELFF. The DNA for the CDR3 is TGCGCCAGCAGCCAATATAGACAGGGCACGAACACCGGGGAGCTGTTTTTT. The rearrangement joins TRBV4-1 to TRBJ2-2; the match to TRBD1 covers 7 bases. The CDR3 loop spans 17 amino acids. J gave up 0 bases and V 2 bases, and 6 bases lay outside the gene matches. Germline CDR1 MGHRA, CDR2 YSYEKL.

The genes are TRBV6-1 and TRBJ1-1, with unresolved D. CDR1 and CDR2 (germline): MNHNS, SASEGT. With 3 bases removed from V and 3 bases from J, the gap between germline ends came to 5 bases. There are 12 residues in the CDR3. The CDR3 sequence: CASSELYTEAFF. The CDR3 coding sequence is TGTGCCAGCAGTGAGCTATACACTGAAGCTTTCTTT.

The CDR3 reads CASSLQRGLSNYGYTF. The DNA for the CDR3 is TGTGCCAGCAGCTTACAAAGGGGGCTCTCTAACTATGGCTACACCTTC. The chain employs TRBV13 and TRBJ1-2; TRBD1 matches at 7 bases. Germline V gene lookup returns CDR1 PRHDT and CDR2 FYEKMQ (reference sequence). This CDR3 is 16 amino acids long. Trimming cost V 2 bases and J 0 bases; bases outside gene matches: 6. The complete variable domain, with remaining parts taken from reference TRBV13 and TRBJ1-2, reads AAGVIQSPRHLIKEKRETATLKCYPIPRHDTVYWYQQGPGQDPQFLISFYEKMQSDKGSIPDRFSAQQFSDYHSELNMSSLELGDSALYFCASSLQRGLSNYGYTFGSGTRLTVV.

The J gene is TRBJ1-2, the V gene TRBV7-9; D perhaps matches TRBD1 (5 bases). This CDR3 comprises 15 residues. Germline V lookup: CDR1 SEHNR, CDR2 FQNEAQ (reference sequence). Trimming removed 5 bases at V and 4 bases at J, with 17 bases between. CDR3 DNA sequence: TGTGCCAGCAGCAACGAGGGGCAGGGACTCTATGGCTACACCTTC. It specifies CASSNEGQGLYGYTF.